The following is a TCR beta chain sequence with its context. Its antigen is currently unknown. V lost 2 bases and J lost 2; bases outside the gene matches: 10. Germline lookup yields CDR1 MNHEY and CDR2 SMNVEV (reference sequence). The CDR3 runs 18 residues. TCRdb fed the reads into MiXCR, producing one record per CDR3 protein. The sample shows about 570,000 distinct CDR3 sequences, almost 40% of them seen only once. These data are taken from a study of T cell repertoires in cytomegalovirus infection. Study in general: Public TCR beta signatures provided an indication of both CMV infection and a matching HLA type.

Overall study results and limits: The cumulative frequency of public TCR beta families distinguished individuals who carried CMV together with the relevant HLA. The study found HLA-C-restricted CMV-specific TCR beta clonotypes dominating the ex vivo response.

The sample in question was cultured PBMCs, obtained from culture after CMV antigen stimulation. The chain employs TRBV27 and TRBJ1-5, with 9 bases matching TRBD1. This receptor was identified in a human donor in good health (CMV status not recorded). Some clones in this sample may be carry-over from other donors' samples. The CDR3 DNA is TGTGCCAGCAGTTTACCCGAGGACAGGGGTTTTCGCAATCAGCCCCAGCATTTT. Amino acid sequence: CASSLPEDRGFRNQPQHF.